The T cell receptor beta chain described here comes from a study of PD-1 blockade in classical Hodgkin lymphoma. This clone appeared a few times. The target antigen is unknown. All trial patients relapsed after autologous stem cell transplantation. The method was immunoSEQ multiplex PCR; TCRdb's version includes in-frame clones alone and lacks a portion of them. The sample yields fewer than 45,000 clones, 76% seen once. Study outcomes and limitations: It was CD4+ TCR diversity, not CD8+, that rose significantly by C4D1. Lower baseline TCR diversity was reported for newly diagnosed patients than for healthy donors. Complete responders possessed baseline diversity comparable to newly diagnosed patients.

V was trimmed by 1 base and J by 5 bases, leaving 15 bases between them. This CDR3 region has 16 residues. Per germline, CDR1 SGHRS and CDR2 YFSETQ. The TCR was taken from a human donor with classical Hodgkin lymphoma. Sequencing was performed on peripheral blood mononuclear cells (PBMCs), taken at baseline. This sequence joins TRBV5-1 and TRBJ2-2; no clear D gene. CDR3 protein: CASSLMGRDVTGELFF. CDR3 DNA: TGCGCCAGCAGCTTGATGGGAAGGGATGTAACCGGGGAGCTGTTTTTT. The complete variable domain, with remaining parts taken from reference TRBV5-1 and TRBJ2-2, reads KAGVTQTPRYLIKTRGQQVTLSCSPISGHRSVSWYQQTPGQGLQFLFEYFSETQRNKGNFPGRFSGRQFSNSRSEMNVSTLELGDSALYLCASSLMGRDVTGELFFGEGSRLTVL.